Presented here are 4 T cell receptor beta chains from one specimen sequenced in a study of neurological immune-mediated disorders. TCRdb ran MiXCR on the 5' RACE reads and lists one entry per CDR3 protein. This table holds about 59,000 distinct CDR3 sequences, around 24% found once. The time point was: technical triplicate 2. Sample: PBMCs. Every receptor here comes from a man aged 55 to 70 with HTLV-1-associated myelopathy (HAM/TSP).

In this sample, this clonotype turned up many times. The gene calls are TRBV11-2 and TRBJ2-7; D unclear. Trimming left V 3 bases short and J 5 bases short, with 14 bases between. Germline loops: CDR1 SGHAT, CDR2 FQNNGV. The CDR3 runs 14 residues. Here the CDR3 reads CASSLGRTVDEQYF. Written as DNA, the CDR3 is TGTGCCAGCAGCTTGGGAAGGACGGTGGACGAGCAGTACTTC.

This clonotype was detected ten times or more. The chain has TRBV5-1 and TRBJ1-5; D remains ambiguous. Trimming took off 1 base at V and 6 bases at J, with 8 bases between the two ends. The CDR3 runs 13 residues. Germline-derived CDR1 and CDR2 are SGHRS and YFSETQ. The CDR3 bases are TGCGCCAGCAGCTTGAGGGTTGGTCAGCCCCAGCATTTT. Amino acid sequence: CASSLRVGQPQHF.

This clonotype was counted between two and nine times. This chain connects TRBV6-1 to TRBJ2-7; 9 nucleotides match TRBD1. Germline-derived CDR1 and CDR2 are MNHNS and SASEGT. After removal of 6 bases from V and 3 bases from J, the junction contained 9 bases not matched to a gene. The CDR3 is made up of 15 amino acids. This chain's CDR3 is CASRTSGTGIYEQYF. CDR3 nucleotides: TGTGCCAGCAGGACCTCAGGGACAGGGATCTACGAGCAGTACTTC.

The chain employs TRBV7-8 and TRBJ2-1; D possibly corresponds to TRBD2 (6 bases). V gave up 1 base and J gave up 4 bases, with 14 bases separating them. CDR1 and CDR2 (germline): SGHVS, FQNEAQ. This CDR3 region has 16 residues. The CDR3 spells CASSLVAGRTYNEQFF. CDR3 sequence (DNA): TGTGCCAGCAGCTTAGTGGCGGGGAGGACTTACAATGAGCAGTTCTTC.